Below, 14 T cell receptor beta chains from the same sample are listed, as sequenced in a study of response to subunit inactivated influenza vaccine. TCRdb analysed the RT-PCR reads with MiXCR anew, one entry per CDR3 protein. The data show about 700,000 distinct CDR3 sequences, with around 13% seen just once and 5.5% to 7% held by the top ten. The specimen comprised PBMCs from blood, sampled approximately 15 days before vaccination. The receptors here all came from a man aged 50 to 59 who received an inactivated influenza vaccine.

In its sample, this clonotype was seen a few times. V gene TRBV20-1 combines with J gene TRBJ2-5; 10 nucleotides match TRBD2. The CDR3 has 15 amino acids. V shed 1 base, J shed 5 bases, and the junction held 7 bases outside the gene matches. The germline CDR1 and CDR2 sequences are DFQATT and SNEGSKA (reference sequence). The CDR3 nucleotides are TGCAGTGCTAGAGCTGTGACTAGCGGGTCGGAGACCCAGTACTTC. It translates to CSARAVTSGSETQYF.

The chain links TRBV6-2 or TRBV6-3 to TRBJ2-7, with 11 bases matching TRBD2. The CDR3 consists of 14 residues. V gave up 7 bases and J gave up 3 bases; unmatched junction bases: 5. Germline values: CDR1 MNHEY, CDR2 SVGEGT. The CDR3 DNA reads as TGTGCCAGCAACCAACTAGCGGGGGTCTACGAGCAGTACTTC. Translated: CASNQLAGVYEQYF.

The sample holds a few counts of this clonotype. The chain recombines TRBV4-2 with TRBJ2-7; 10 bases are a match to TRBD2. The CDR3 runs to 15 residues. The J segment lost 4 bases and the V segment lost 4 bases, leaving 7 bases of the junction unmatched. Germline V gene data show CDR1 as LGHNA and CDR2 as YNFKEQ. The CDR3 is CASSPPLAGEYEQYF. The CDR3 bases are TGTGCCAGCAGCCCCCCCCTAGCGGGAGAATACGAGCAGTACTTC.

The genes are TRBV20-1 and TRBJ2-7, with a tentative D call TRBD2 (6 bases). V lost 1 base and J 2 bases, leaving 12 bases between the germline ends. The germline gives CDR1 DFQATT, CDR2 SNEGSKA (reference sequence). The CDR3 is made up of 14 amino acids. As DNA, the CDR3 is TGCAGTGCTAGAGTTCCTACTAGCACCTACGAGCAGTACTTC. Translating it yields CSARVPTSTYEQYF.

The rearrangement uses TRBV9 and TRBJ2-3; 8 bases align to TRBD2. The ends lost 3 bases at V and 2 bases at J; junction bases unmatched: 8. Germline V gene lookup returns CDR1 SGDLS and CDR2 YYNGEE. CDR3 length: 16 residues. CDR3 region: CASSAFSGATTDTQYF. CDR3 DNA sequence: TGTGCCAGCAGCGCCTTTAGCGGGGCGACCACAGATACGCAGTATTTT.

The V gene is TRBV12-5, the J gene TRBJ2-1; the D gene is possibly TRBD1 (6 bases). This CDR3 is built from 15 residues. Germline CDR1 LGHNT, CDR2 FRNRAP. The V end lost 1 base, the J end lost 9 bases, and 16 bases lay between the germline ends. The CDR3 here is CASGLDQAARGEQFF. In DNA, the CDR3 is TGTGCTAGTGGTTTGGACCAGGCCGCCAGGGGTGAGCAGTTCTTC.

This clonotype has a handful of counts. V and J are TRBV28 and TRBJ1-6; weak D call: TRBD1 (6 bases). CDR3 length: 15 residues. V shed 6 bases and J shed 6 bases, with 15 bases lying between them. The germline gives CDR1 MDHEN, CDR2 SYDVKM. This CDR3 is CASRTFTGPNSPLHF. The DNA for the CDR3 is TGTGCCAGCAGAACCTTCACAGGGCCTAATTCACCCCTCCACTTT. The complete variable domain, with remaining parts taken from reference TRBV28 and TRBJ1-6, reads DVKVTQSSRYLVKRTGEKVFLECVQDMDHENMFWYRQDPGLGLRLIYFSYDVKMKEKGDIPEGYSVSREKKERFSLILESASTNQTSMYLCASRTFTGPNSPLHFGNGTRLTVT.

This clonotype was seen ten or more times. CDR3 region: CASSLAQGGPQETQYF. DNA for the CDR3: TGCGCCAGCAGCTTGGCGCAAGGGGGTCCCCAAGAGACCCAGTACTTC. The chain joins TRBV5-1 to TRBJ2-5, with D perhaps TRBD1 (6 bases). Trimming shortened V by 0 bases and J by 1 base, and 13 bases separated the two germline ends. Germline CDR1 reads SGHRS; CDR2 reads YFSETQ. There are 16 residues in the CDR3.

As DNA, the CDR3 is TGCAGCGTTGAAGCCCCGCTAGCGGGAGGGCGGGGGTACTACGAGCAGTACTTC. It specifies CSVEAPLAGGRGYYEQYF. J is TRBJ2-7 and V is TRBV29-1; 12 nucleotides agree with TRBD2. CDR3 length: 18 amino acids. Germline CDR1 SQVTM, CDR2 ANQGSEA. V gave up 1 base and J gave up 3 bases; unmatched junction bases: 13.

The V and J genes are TRBV4-1 and TRBJ1-5; the match to TRBD1 covers 7 bases. Per germline, CDR1 MGHRA and CDR2 YSYEKL. The CDR3 has 16 amino acids. Trimming took 2 bases from V and 0 from J; bases not matched to a gene: 4. The CDR3 protein is CASSQPYRGSNQPQHF. The DNA for the CDR3 is TGCGCCAGCAGCCAACCCTACAGGGGTAGCAATCAGCCCCAGCATTTT.

This clonotype occurred many times. This rearrangement joins TRBV11-2 to TRBJ2-3, with D hard to call. In germline, CDR1 is SGHAT, CDR2 FQNNGV. V was shortened by 0 bases and J by 0 bases, with 10 bases between the two germline ends. The CDR3 loop spans 16 amino acids. CDR3 bases: TGTGCCAGCAGCTTAGAGGTCCGCCCTAGCACAGATACGCAGTATTTT. Protein product: CASSLEVRPSTDTQYF.

There are a few counts of this clonotype. This chain uses TRBV7-9 with TRBJ2-4; D remains unclear. This CDR3 is built from 14 residues. CDR1 and CDR2 (germline): SEHNR, FQNEAQ (reference sequence). V was cut by 5 bases and J by 1 base, with 9 bases left in between. The CDR3 is CASSPWAAKNIQYF. The DNA of the CDR3 is TGTGCCAGCAGCCCGTGGGCTGCCAAAAACATTCAGTACTTC.

The V call is TRBV10-3, the J call TRBJ2-6; D gene ambiguous. This CDR3 comprises 12 residues. The V end was cut by 9 bases, the J end by 0 bases, with 3 bases between. From germline, CDR1 is ENHRY and CDR2 SYGVKD. In DNA form, the CDR3 reads TGTGCCATGAACTCTGGGGCCAACGTCCTGACTTTC. It yields the protein CAMNSGANVLTF.

The chain has TRBV5-4 and TRBJ1-1, with D tentatively TRBD1 (6 bases). Looked up from germline, CDR1 is SGHNT and CDR2 is YYREEE (reference sequence). Trimming removed 4 bases from V and 3 bases from J, with 13 bases in between. This CDR3 has 14 residues. CDR3 DNA sequence: TGTGCCAGCAGCAGAAGTAACAGGGACACTGAAGCTTTCTTT. As protein: CASSRSNRDTEAFF.